The 12 T cell receptor beta chains in this list originate from one sample, sequenced in a study of T-cell reconstitution after alpha-beta-depleted transplantation in children listed by TCRdb under 2016. The method was PCR. These reads were obtained on an Illumina HiSeq 2500. To normalize quantification of the TCRbeta repertoire, the TCR libraries were built with molecular barcoding that relied on unique molecular identifiers. TCRdb ran its own pipeline on the public reads, namely fastp trimming at Q25 and MiXCR clone calling, and kept in-frame beta chains. Rows matching on CDR3 protein sequence are summarized as one entry with the most common DNA and genes. Present in this sample are 150,000 to 200,000 distinct CDR3 sequences, about 6.4% of which were seen just once. About 3% of the sample comes from the top ten. Here the sequenced sample was PBMCs from the stem cell graft donor, taken from the stem cell graft. These receptors were obtained from a human donor who donated a stem cell graft to a child with Wiskott-Aldrich syndrome.

This clonotype was seen at least ten times. V and J are TRBV7-9 and TRBJ1-1; the D is unclear. This CDR3 is 13 amino acids long. Germline V gene lookup returns CDR1 SEHNR and CDR2 FQNEAQ (reference sequence). V lost 1 base and J 7 bases, leaving 10 bases between the germline ends. The CDR3 DNA reads TGTGCCAGCAGCTTAGTCGGGATGATTGAAGCTTTCTTT. It specifies CASSLVGMIEAFF. Supplemented by reference TRBV7-9 and TRBJ1-1, the full variable domain reads DTGVSQNPRHKITKRGQNVTFRCDPISEHNRLYWYRQTLGQGPEFLTYFQNEAQLEKSRLLSDRFSAERPKGSFSTLEIQRTEQGDSAMYLCASSLVGMIEAFFGQGTRLTVV.

There are many counts of this clonotype. This chain connects TRBV6-6 to TRBJ1-6; D remains ambiguous. CDR1 is MNHNY, CDR2 SVGAGI, per germline (reference sequence). This CDR3 region has 12 residues. V lost 6 bases and J 13 bases, leaving 13 bases between the germline ends. The CDR3 sequence: CASSLQLLPLHF. The CDR3 DNA sequence: TGTGCCAGCAGCTTGCAATTACTGCCCCTCCACTTT.

This clonotype showed up many times. The chain couples TRBV10-3 to TRBJ1-2, with D hard to call. V lost 0 bases and J 8 bases, leaving 22 bases between the germline ends. The CDR3 loop spans 17 amino acids. CDR1 is ENHRY and CDR2 is SYGVKD in the germline V gene. CDR3 sequence: CAISESLAASAVGGYTF. For the CDR3, the DNA is TGTGCCATCAGTGAGTCTCTAGCGGCGTCGGCAGTGGGGGGCTACACCTTC.

This clonotype appeared many times. The chain has TRBV6-5 and TRBJ2-1; no clear D gene. Looked up from germline, CDR1 is MNHEY and CDR2 is SVGAGI. The CDR3 is 14 amino acids. The V end was cut by 0 bases, the J end by 4 bases, with 7 bases between. This CDR3 reads CASSYSHSYNEQFF. DNA of the CDR3: TGTGCCAGCAGTTACTCGCACAGTTACAATGAGCAGTTCTTC.

Of note for this clonotype: A clone one base away is much larger, so this may be a read error. This rearrangement joins TRBV19 to TRBJ1-6, with TRBD1 matching 8 bases. The length of the CDR3 is 15 residues. Germline CDR1 reads LNHDA; CDR2 reads SQIVND (reference sequence). The CDR3 reads CASSSDRGYNSHLHF. The CDR3 DNA sequence: TGTGCCAGTAGTTCCGACAGGGGCTATAATTCACACCTCCACTTT.

This clonotype was found many times. The chain couples TRBV5-1 to TRBJ1-5; the match to TRBD1 covers 7 bases. Trimming took 4 bases from V and 7 from J; bases not matched to a gene: 11. Per germline, CDR1 SGHRS and CDR2 YFSETQ. The CDR3 runs to 15 residues. The CDR3 sequence: CASSESGGAEQPQHF. As DNA, the CDR3 is TGCGCCAGCAGCGAATCAGGGGGGGCCGAGCAGCCCCAGCATTTT. The full variable domain, in which reference TRBV5-1 and TRBJ1-5 provide the parts outside the CDR3, is KAGVTQTPRYLIKTRGQQVTLSCSPISGHRSVSWYQQTPGQGLQFLFEYFSETQRNKGNFPGRFSGRQFSNSRSEMNVSTLELGDSALYLCASSESGGAEQPQHFGDGTRLSIL.

This clonotype has just a few counts. CDR3 amino acids: CASSSLGKNNYGYTF. The CDR3 DNA is TGTGCCAGCAGTTCCCTCGGCAAGAATAACTATGGCTACACCTTC. The V gene is TRBV12-3 or TRBV12-4, the J gene TRBJ1-2, with unresolved D. Trimming shortened V by 4 bases and J by 1 base, and 13 bases separated the two germline ends. This CDR3 has 15 amino acids.

This clonotype was recorded many times. The chain employs TRBV6-5 and TRBJ2-5, with a weak D call TRBD1 (8 bases). This CDR3 has 14 amino acids. V was cut by 4 bases and J by 3 bases, with 12 bases left in between. The germline gives CDR1 MNHEY, CDR2 SVGAGI. The CDR3 sequence: CASSWTGTKETQYF. Written as DNA, the CDR3 is TGTGCCAGCAGTTGGACAGGGACTAAAGAGACCCAGTACTTC.

A few counts support this clonotype. The chain recombines TRBV6-1 with TRBJ2-7; D not certain. CDR1 is MNHNS, CDR2 SASEGT, per germline. V dropped 4 bases and J dropped 0 bases, with 7 bases sitting between them. CDR3 length equals 13 residues. This chain's CDR3 is CASSGGDSYEQYF. In DNA, the CDR3 is TGTGCCAGCAGTGGCGGAGACTCCTACGAGCAGTACTTC.

To note about this clonotype: The CDR3 carries no conserved terminal phenylalanine or tryptophan, so it likely arises from a read error. The chain employs TRBV6-1 and TRBJ2-7, with 8 bases lining up with TRBD1. Trimming took 6 bases from V and 6 from J; bases not matched to a gene: 10. This CDR3 has 14 amino acids. Per the germline V gene, CDR1 is MNHNS and CDR2 is SASEGT. The CDR3 bases are TGTGCCAGCAGGCCGGGACAGGCCCTGAGCGAGCAGTACTTA. It codes for CASRPGQALSEQYL.

The sample holds a few counts of this clonotype. This chain uses TRBV20-1 with TRBJ1-1; D is ambiguous. Germline CDR1 reads DFQATT; CDR2 reads SNEGSKA (reference sequence). The CDR3 extends over 13 amino acids. Trimming took off 8 bases at V and 0 bases at J, with 13 bases between the two ends. The CDR3 bases are TGCAGTCAAAGCAATGAAGTGAACACTGAAGCTTTCTTT. It translates to CSQSNEVNTEAFF.

This clonotype appeared many times. The rearrangement uses TRBV5-1 and TRBJ2-3, with 10 bases matching TRBD1. Germline assignment: CDR1 SGHRS and CDR2 YFSETQ. Trimming at V came to 0 bases and at J to 1 base, leaving 2 bases not matched to a gene. The CDR3 consists of 16 residues. CDR3 DNA sequence: TGCGCCAGCAGCTTGGTTGGGACAGGGGGCACAGATACGCAGTATTTT. This sequence encodes CASSLVGTGGTDTQYF.